The 3 T cell receptor beta chains presented below share a single source sample, sequenced in a study of T cells after yellow fever vaccination. TCRdb reprocessed the 5' RACE reads with MiXCR, giving one entry per CDR3 protein. The table has some 320,000 distinct CDR3 sequences, approximately 4.3% seen once; the top ten hold approximately 19%. Material: PBMCs, obtained 15 days after the yellow fever booster vaccination. The source of these receptors is a man aged 18 to 29 who received the YFV17D yellow fever vaccine.

There are many counts of this clonotype. CDR3 nucleotides: TGTGCCAGCAGGACGTTTCTGGGATTCACCGGGGAGCTGTTTTTT. Translated, it gives CASRTFLGFTGELFF. The chain has TRBV6-2 or TRBV6-3 and TRBJ2-2; D is unresolved. The CDR3 length is 15 residues. Germline V lookup: CDR1 MNHEY, CDR2 SVGEGT. The V gene lost 6 bases and the J gene lost 4 bases, with 15 bases spanning the gap.

V and J are TRBV6-2 or TRBV6-3 and TRBJ1-4; a possible D gene is TRBD1 (6 bases). Between the trimmed V and J ends, which lost 6 bases and 3 bases, there was a span of 17 bases. CDR3 size: 16 residues. Per germline, CDR1 MNHEY and CDR2 SVGEGT. For the CDR3, the DNA is TGTGCCAGCAGCAACCACCGGGACACAGCTAATGAAAAACTGTTTTTT. This codes for CASSNHRDTANEKLFF.

This clonotype appeared many times. The chain employs TRBV20-1 and TRBJ1-4; D is possibly TRBD1 (6 bases). Trimming shortened V by 5 bases and J by 5 bases, and 15 bases separated the two germline ends. The CDR3 spans 14 residues. Germline CDR1 and CDR2: DFQATT and SNEGSKA (reference sequence). CDR3 in amino acids: CSADAGHINEKLFF. In DNA form, the CDR3 reads TGCAGTGCTGATGCGGGACACATAAATGAAAAACTGTTTTTT.